The 25 T cell receptor beta chains below all came from one sample that was sequenced in a study of T cells in localized non-small cell lung cancer. Some clones are missing from TCRdb's copy, which holds only in-frame ones; the method was immunoSEQ multiplex PCR. The data show some 33,000 clones, 80% seen once. Sequencing was performed on peripheral blood, taken before any cancer treatment. All receptors derive from a male donor older than 55 with stage III squamous cell lung carcinoma.

The chain links TRBV11-2 to TRBJ1-4; weak D call: TRBD1 (6 bases). The ends were cut back, 2 bases at V and 1 base at J, with 11 bases in the middle. Per germline, CDR1 SGHAT and CDR2 FQNNGV. This CDR3 is built from 16 residues. The CDR3: CASSLHTGLTNEKLFF. DNA for the CDR3: TGTGCCAGCAGCTTACATACAGGGTTAACTAATGAAAAACTGTTTTTT.

V and J are TRBV28 and TRBJ2-2; D may be TRBD2 (5 bases). V was trimmed by 7 bases and J by 12 bases, leaving 15 bases between them. Looked up from germline, CDR1 is MDHEN and CDR2 is SYDVKM. The CDR3 is made up of 12 amino acids. The CDR3 protein is CASTSEEWKLFF. The CDR3 bases are TGTGCCAGCACCTCGGAGGAGTGGAAGCTGTTTTTT.

The V and J genes are TRBV28 and TRBJ2-5; D gene ambiguous. Between the trimmed V and J ends, which lost 6 bases and 1 base, there was a span of 9 bases. The germline gives CDR1 MDHEN, CDR2 SYDVKM. This CDR3 comprises 13 residues. The CDR3 region has the DNA TGTGCCAGCAGGAAGACATTCCAAGAGACCCAGTACTTC. It yields the protein CASRKTFQETQYF. The full variable domain, in which reference TRBV28 and TRBJ2-5 provide the parts outside the CDR3, is DVKVTQSSRYLVKRTGEKVFLECVQDMDHENMFWYRQDPGLGLRLIYFSYDVKMKEKGDIPEGYSVSREKKERFSLILESASTNQTSMYLCASRKTFQETQYFGPGTRLLVL.

The chain joins TRBV5-4 to TRBJ2-7; 9 nucleotides match TRBD1. The CDR3 is made up of 16 amino acids. CDR1 and CDR2 (germline): SGHNT, YYREEE (reference sequence). V shed 1 base, J shed 1 base, and the junction held 6 bases outside the gene matches. The CDR3 reads CASSLIGQGISYEQYF. DNA for the CDR3: TGTGCCAGCAGCTTGATCGGACAGGGGATATCCTACGAGCAGTACTTC.

This chain links TRBV7-2 with TRBJ2-7; 13 bases are shared with TRBD2. Trimming removed 5 bases from V and 2 bases from J; junction bases left unmatched: 3. There are 15 residues in the CDR3. CDR1 and CDR2 (germline): SGHTA, FQGNSA. As DNA, the CDR3 is TGTGCCAGCAGCATGGGACTAGCGGGGACCTACGAGCAGTACTTC. Protein sequence: CASSMGLAGTYEQYF.

This clone has just a few counts. The chain uses TRBV4-3 and TRBJ1-5, with no clear D. CDR3 length: 16 amino acids. Deletions cut 3 bases from V and 0 bases from J, with 12 bases between. Per the germline V gene, CDR1 is LGHNA and CDR2 is YSLEER. The chain's CDR3 is CASSQGSSYSNQPQHF. For the CDR3, the DNA is TGCGCCAGCAGCCAGGGGAGTTCCTATAGCAATCAGCCCCAGCATTTT.

The V and J genes are TRBV28 and TRBJ2-7; a possible D gene is TRBD1 (6 bases). Trimming took 4 bases from V and 2 from J, leaving 18 bases between them. This CDR3 has 16 amino acids. Per germline, CDR1 MDHEN and CDR2 SYDVKM. The CDR3 loop reads CASSSWRQAPPYEQYF. The DNA for the CDR3 is TGTGCCAGCAGTTCCTGGAGACAGGCCCCACCCTACGAGCAGTACTTC.

The rearrangement joins TRBV28 to TRBJ2-7; tentative D call: TRBD2 (5 bases). V was clipped by 3 bases and J by 4 bases, with 7 bases between them. The V gene's germline CDR1 is MDHEN and CDR2 SYDVKM. There are 12 residues in the CDR3. CDR3 sequence reads: CASSFGIYEQYF. For the CDR3, the DNA is TGTGCCAGCAGTTTCGGGATATACGAGCAGTACTTC.

This chain joins TRBV28 and TRBJ2-3, with D possibly matching TRBD2 (6 bases). V lost 8 bases to trimming and J lost 0 bases, with 12 bases between them. This CDR3 comprises 14 residues. The germline V gene has CDR1 MDHEN and CDR2 SYDVKM. The CDR3 DNA reads as TGTGCCAGCGTGAGCGGGCATAGCACAGATACGCAGTATTTT. Its protein is CASVSGHSTDTQYF.

V and J are TRBV5-4 and TRBJ1-4; D is perhaps TRBD1 (5 bases). From germline, CDR1 is SGHNT and CDR2 YYREEE (reference sequence). The CDR3 length is 19 residues. Trimming removed 1 base at V and 6 bases at J, with 25 bases between. CDR3 residues: CASSLRSNGGRNSYEKLFF. The DNA for the CDR3 is TGTGCCAGCAGCTTGCGATCCAATGGGGGAAGGAACTCTTATGAAAAACTGTTTTTT.

This chain connects TRBV18 to TRBJ2-7; 7 bases align to TRBD1. Germline trimming cut 0 bases from V and 6 bases from J; bases unmatched to any gene: 8. CDR3 length: 15 residues. The germline CDR1 and CDR2 sequences are KGHSH and LQKENI. Here the CDR3 DNA reads TGTGCCAGCTCACCACCCTCGACAGGGTCGGGCGAGCAGTACTTC. This gives the protein CASSPPSTGSGEQYF. The whole variable domain, remainder taken from reference TRBV18 and TRBJ2-7, is NAGVMQNPRHLVRRRGQEARLRCSPMKGHSHVYWYRQLPEEGLKFMVYLQKENIIDESGMPKERFSAEFPKEGPSILRIQQVVRGDSAAYFCASSPPSTGSGEQYFGPGTRLTVT.

Written as DNA, the CDR3 is TGTGCCAGCAGCGTAGCCACTAGCGGGGGTGGGTATAGCACAGATACGCAGTATTTT. Protein sequence: CASSVATSGGGYSTDTQYF. V usage is TRBV9 and J usage is TRBJ2-3, with 11 bases matching TRBD2. The CDR3 runs 19 residues. CDR1 and CDR2 (germline): SGDLS, YYNGEE. The V segment lost 0 bases and the J segment 0 bases; nucleotides outside the gene matches: 9.

J is TRBJ1-6 and V is TRBV18, with 7 bases lining up with TRBD1. From germline, CDR1 is KGHSH and CDR2 LQKENI. This CDR3 is 14 amino acids long. The V gene end was trimmed by 2 bases and the J gene end by 8 bases; junction bases not matched to a gene: 3. As DNA, the CDR3 is TGTGCCAGCTCACCAGACAGGGTGGATTCACCCCTCCACTTT. Amino acid sequence: CASSPDRVDSPLHF.

The rearrangement joins TRBV6-5 to TRBJ2-7, with D unclear. This CDR3 has 14 residues. The germline V gene encodes CDR1 MNHEY and CDR2 SVGAGI. The V and J ends lost 6 bases and 3 bases respectively, with 15 bases between them. The CDR3 is CASRRSGYLYEQYF. DNA for the CDR3: TGTGCCAGCAGACGATCGGGTTACCTCTACGAGCAGTACTTC.

The chain links TRBV7-6 to TRBJ2-3; D is unclear. V was pared by 4 bases and J by 4 bases, with 3 bases between. This CDR3 has 11 residues. Germline-derived CDR1 and CDR2 are SGHVS and FNYEAQ. The CDR3 loop reads CASSSADTQYF. The CDR3 DNA reads as TGTGCCAGCAGCTCCGCAGATACGCAGTATTTT.

This clone was seen a handful of times. The V gene is TRBV4-3, the J gene TRBJ2-7, with unresolved D. CDR3 size: 14 residues. V shed 2 bases and J shed 0 bases, with 8 bases lying between them. Germline values: CDR1 LGHNA, CDR2 YSLEER. CDR3 nucleotides: TGCGCCAGCAGCCAACAAATTGGCTCCTACGAGCAGTACTTC. Its protein product is CASSQQIGSYEQYF.

This clone was counted a single time. The rearrangement links TRBV6-5 to TRBJ2-7, with D maybe TRBD1 (5 bases). V was trimmed by 8 bases and J by 5 bases, leaving 10 bases between them. This CDR3 contains 11 residues. Germline CDR1 is MNHEY and CDR2 is SVGAGI. The CDR3 loop reads CASLQGNEQYF. Here the CDR3 DNA reads TGTGCCAGCTTGCAGGGAAACGAGCAGTACTTC.

J is TRBJ2-5 and V is TRBV29-1; D remains unclear. V lost 4 bases and J 5 bases, leaving 5 bases between the germline ends. Germline CDR1 reads SQVTM; CDR2 reads ANQGSEA. CDR3 length equals 10 residues. The CDR3 DNA reads as TGCAGCGTTGGTGTGGAGACCCAGTACTTC. It translates to CSVGVETQYF.

J is TRBJ1-5 and V is TRBV11-2; the match to TRBD1 covers 8 bases. The germline gives CDR1 SGHAT, CDR2 FQNNGV. V shed 1 base and J 4 bases; nucleotides not matched to a gene: 6. This CDR3 spans 16 amino acids. CDR3 DNA sequence: TGTGCCAGCAGCTTAGGGACAGGGATGGGGAATCAGCCCCAGCATTTT. As protein: CASSLGTGMGNQPQHF.

The V call is TRBV9, the J call TRBJ2-1; perhaps TRBD2 as D (7 bases). V gave up 5 bases and J gave up 4 bases, with 13 bases separating them. The CDR3 has 14 amino acids. Germline-derived CDR1 and CDR2 are SGDLS and YYNGEE. The CDR3: CASRGAGAYNEQFF. The CDR3 bases are TGTGCCAGCAGGGGGGCGGGAGCTTACAATGAGCAGTTCTTC.

The chain's CDR3 is CASSTGQWNQPQHF. The DNA of the CDR3 is TGTGCCAGCAGCACTGGACAGTGGAATCAGCCCCAGCATTTT. This rearrangement joins TRBV5-5 to TRBJ1-5; the D gene is possibly TRBD1 (6 bases). CDR3 length: 14 amino acids. Trimming took 4 bases from V and 4 from J, leaving 12 bases between them. CDR1 is SGHKS and CDR2 is YYEKEE in the germline V gene (reference sequence).

In this sample, this clone turned up once. CDR3 in amino acids: CASSEAHGQGGEKLFF. The CDR3 DNA reads TGTGCCAGCAGTGAAGCGCATGGGCAGGGAGGTGAAAAACTGTTTTTT. V gene TRBV6-1 combines with J gene TRBJ1-4, with D perhaps TRBD1 (5 bases). The CDR3 totals 16 residues. Germline-derived CDR1 and CDR2 are MNHNS and SASEGT. Trimming left V 0 bases short and J 7 bases short, with 15 bases between.

This clone was found once. CDR3 bases: TGTGCCTGGAATTCTGAGCGGGCCCGTGGAGAGACCCAGTACTTC. Protein product: CAWNSERARGETQYF. The V and J genes are TRBV30 and TRBJ2-5; possibly TRBD2 for D (6 bases). This CDR3 is 15 amino acids long. The germline V gene has CDR1 GTSNPN and CDR2 SVGIG (reference sequence). V was trimmed by 4 bases and J by 4 bases, leaving 19 bases between them.

This clone came up once. V gene TRBV30 combines with J gene TRBJ2-3, with TRBD2 identical over 7 bases. The CDR3 sequence is 13 residues long. The germline CDR1 and CDR2 sequences are GTSNPN and SVGIG (reference sequence). Trimming removed 5 bases from V and 1 base from J; junction bases left unmatched: 3. The CDR3 protein is CAWGLDRTDTQYF. Written as DNA, the CDR3 is TGTGCCTGGGGACTAGACCGCACAGATACGCAGTATTTT.

This chain uses TRBV7-6 with TRBJ2-5, with D perhaps TRBD1 or TRBD2 (5 bases each). Germline V gene data show CDR1 as SGHVS and CDR2 as FNYEAQ. The germline V and J ends were trimmed by 0 bases and 5 bases, with 10 bases remaining between them. The length of the CDR3 is 14 residues. The CDR3, as DNA: TGTGCCAGCAGCTTAGCGGGGGTTGGGGAGACCCAGTACTTC. Residues: CASSLAGVGETQYF.